The 32 T cell receptor beta chains presented below share a single source sample, sequenced in a study of blood T cell repertoires in COVID-19. Profiling relied on immunoSEQ multiplex PCR, and the TCRdb table lists in-frame clones only, not all of them. The sample contains some 170,000 clones, 65% to 85% of which appear only once. Sequences were obtained from peripheral blood. Receptors originate from a woman between 35 and 50 years old with COVID-19, enrolled during active disease.

V gene TRBV25-1 combines with J gene TRBJ1-1; the D gene is possibly TRBD1 (5 bases). V lost 1 base to trimming and J lost 0 bases, with 6 bases between them. CDR1 and CDR2 from the germline V gene are MGHDK and SYGVNS. The CDR3 loop spans 14 amino acids. CDR3 sequence reads: CASSELGVNTEAFF. CDR3 nucleotides: TGTGCCAGCAGTGAATTAGGGGTGAACACTGAAGCTTTCTTT.

The chain uses TRBV27 and TRBJ1-2; 7 bases agree with TRBD1. The CDR3 is 13 amino acids. Unmatched junction bases numbered 11, after V lost 11 bases and J lost 5 bases. CDR1 is MNHEY, CDR2 SMNVEV, per germline (reference sequence). CDR3 DNA sequence: TGTGCCTCACGGGGGCAGGGGGTTTATGGCTACACCTTC. Its protein product is CASRGQGVYGYTF.

V and J are TRBV5-1 and TRBJ2-5, with D maybe TRBD2 (7 bases). The CDR3 has 16 residues. Germline V lookup: CDR1 SGHRS, CDR2 YFSETQ. V dropped 1 base and J dropped 1 base, with 14 bases sitting between them. DNA of the CDR3: TGCGCCAGCAGCTTGAGGGGGGGCGGACTCCAAGAGACCCAGTACTTC. The encoded protein is CASSLRGGGLQETQYF.

The chain has TRBV28 and TRBJ1-2; weak D call: TRBD1 (6 bases). V lost 5 bases to trimming and J lost 6 bases, with 16 bases between them. Germline CDR1 reads MDHEN; CDR2 reads SYDVKM. The CDR3 runs 14 residues. In DNA, the CDR3 is TGTGCCAGCAGTCCCCGGGGGGGGCCGGATGGCTACACCTTC. It yields the protein CASSPRGGPDGYTF.

The chain is built from TRBV7-8 and TRBJ2-1, with 9 bases identical to TRBD2. Germline CDR1 is SGHVS and CDR2 is FQNEAQ. With V trimmed by 5 bases and J by 4 bases, 6 bases remained unmatched. This CDR3 has 15 amino acids. CDR3 region: CASSQIAGAYNEQFF. The CDR3 DNA reads TGTGCCAGCAGCCAGATAGCGGGGGCTTACAATGAGCAGTTCTTC.

The V call is TRBV7-9, the J call TRBJ1-1, with a possible D match to TRBD1 (5 bases). V was cut by 5 bases and J by 6 bases, with 16 bases left in between. Germline CDR1 SEHNR, CDR2 FQNEAQ (reference sequence). The CDR3 has 14 amino acids. The CDR3 is CASSDLAGPPEAFF. In DNA form, the CDR3 reads TGTGCCAGCAGCGACCTCGCGGGGCCACCTGAAGCTTTCTTT.

The rearrangement links TRBV6-5 to TRBJ2-5; 10 bases fit TRBD2. Looked up from germline, CDR1 is MNHEY and CDR2 is SVGAGI. Trimming cost V 5 bases and J 5 bases; bases outside gene matches: 8. The CDR3 is made up of 15 amino acids. CDR3 DNA: TGTGCCAGCAGTCTAATAGCGGGAGGCTCGGAGACCCAGTACTTC. Its translation is CASSLIAGGSETQYF.

J is TRBJ1-2 and V is TRBV7-2; D is perhaps TRBD1 (5 bases). Germline CDR1 reads SGHTA; CDR2 reads FQGNSA. CDR3 size: 13 residues. V gave up 5 bases and J gave up 6 bases, with 13 bases separating them. The CDR3 DNA sequence: TGTGCCAGCAGCGAATATCCAGGGAATGGCTACACCTTC. This translates into CASSEYPGNGYTF.

V gene TRBV9 combines with J gene TRBJ2-5, with 7 positions matching TRBD2. The CDR3 spans 14 residues. CDR1 is SGDLS, CDR2 YYNGEE, per germline. J was trimmed by 0 bases and V by 2 bases; bases with no gene match: 1. CDR3 in amino acids: CASSVGGYQETQYF. The CDR3, as DNA: TGTGCCAGCAGCGTGGGGGGGTACCAAGAGACCCAGTACTTC.

The J gene is TRBJ2-7, the V gene TRBV28; 9 nucleotides match TRBD1. The CDR3 totals 16 residues. V trimming: 4 bases; J trimming: 3 bases; junction bases outside the gene matches: 10. Germline CDR1 is MDHEN and CDR2 is SYDVKM. The CDR3 is CASSSPRDRAIYEQYF. The CDR3 DNA sequence: TGTGCCAGCAGTTCCCCCCGGGACAGGGCTATCTACGAGCAGTACTTC.

This rearrangement joins TRBV19 to TRBJ1-1; 7 nucleotides line up with TRBD1. The V segment lost 6 bases and the J segment 0 bases; nucleotides outside the gene matches: 4. The CDR3 loop spans 14 amino acids. From germline, CDR1 is LNHDA and CDR2 SQIVND (reference sequence). The CDR3 coding sequence is TGTGCCAGTAGAACGACAGGGTTGAACACTGAAGCTTTCTTT. Translated: CASRTTGLNTEAFF.

The V call is TRBV5-1, the J call TRBJ2-1; 13 bases map to TRBD2. Germline V gene data show CDR1 as SGHRS and CDR2 as YFSETQ. This CDR3 is built from 15 residues. The J segment lost 7 bases and the V segment lost 5 bases, leaving 6 bases of the junction unmatched. The CDR3 sequence: CASRLTSGGLNEQFF. CDR3 sequence (DNA): TGCGCCAGCAGGCTGACTAGCGGGGGGTTAAATGAGCAGTTCTTC.

The V and J genes are TRBV5-5 and TRBJ2-1; the match to TRBD1 covers 9 bases. Unmatched junction bases numbered 8, after V lost 4 bases and J lost 3 bases. The V gene's germline CDR1 is SGHKS and CDR2 YYEKEE (reference sequence). CDR3 length: 16 amino acids. The CDR3 sequence: CASSTAGTGFYNEQFF. The CDR3, as DNA: TGTGCCAGCAGCACCGCCGGGACAGGGTTCTACAATGAGCAGTTCTTC.

The genes are TRBV24-1 and TRBJ2-1; a weak D match, TRBD2 (6 bases). The CDR3 runs to 12 residues. Germline CDR1 reads KGHDR; CDR2 reads SFDVKD. V was cut by 9 bases and J by 6 bases, with 11 bases left in between. The DNA for the CDR3 is TGTGCCACCTTGGGACTTTTCAATGAGCAGTTCTTC. Its protein is CATLGLFNEQFF.

The genes are TRBV7-3 and TRBJ1-6, with 7 bases aligning to TRBD1. The V gene's germline CDR1 is SGHTA and CDR2 FQGTGA. Germline trimming cut 2 bases from V and 10 bases from J; bases unmatched to any gene: 5. CDR3 length: 14 residues. CDR3 nucleotide sequence: TGTGCCAGCAGCTTAGAGGGGGCGAGGTCACCCCTCCACTTT. Amino acids: CASSLEGARSPLHF.

The rearrangement links TRBV27 to TRBJ2-7; 9 nucleotides align to TRBD1. The CDR3 loop spans 13 amino acids. With V trimmed by 5 bases and J by 3 bases, 2 bases remained unmatched. Germline CDR1 MNHEY, CDR2 SMNVEV (reference sequence). CDR3 bases: TGTGCCAGCAGTGACAGGGGGGACTACGAGCAGTACTTC. This translates into CASSDRGDYEQYF.

This chain connects TRBV29-1 to TRBJ1-2, with TRBD1 matching over 8 bases. The CDR3 runs 17 residues. V lost 4 bases, J lost 4 bases, and 17 bases stayed unmatched. In germline, CDR1 is SQVTM, CDR2 ANQGSEA. The CDR3 reads CSVGQRLQGQGAYGYTF. In nucleotides, the CDR3 is TGCAGCGTTGGCCAGAGGTTACAAGGACAGGGAGCCTATGGCTACACCTTC.

This rearrangement joins TRBV10-1 to TRBJ2-2; the D gene is possibly TRBD1 (6 bases). The CDR3 loop spans 17 amino acids. With 6 bases removed from V and 2 bases from J, the gap between germline ends came to 19 bases. CDR1 is WNHNN and CDR2 is SYGVQD in the germline V gene (reference sequence). CDR3 in DNA: TGCGCCAGCAGCCACCACGTGGGGGCTGCTAACACCGGGGAGCTGTTTTTT. Translation gives CASSHHVGAANTGELFF.

This clone was counted only a few times. The chain has TRBV19 and TRBJ1-2; no definite D call. The CDR3 runs to 13 residues. Between the trimmed V and J ends, which lost 4 bases and 8 bases, there was a span of 14 bases. Germline lookup yields CDR1 LNHDA and CDR2 SQIVND (reference sequence). Here the CDR3 DNA reads TGTGCCAGTAGTAGAGAACAGCCGACGGGCTACACCTTC. This gives the protein CASSREQPTGYTF.

This sequence joins TRBV27 and TRBJ1-6; TRBD1 might be the D (5 bases). Germline CDR1 and CDR2: MNHEY and SMNVEV (reference sequence). Between the trimmed V and J ends, which lost 3 bases and 14 bases, there was a span of 20 bases. The CDR3 length is 15 residues. CDR3 coding DNA: TGTGCCAGCAGTTTCGAGGGTCCATCGACGGGGGCCCTCCACTTT. This translates into CASSFEGPSTGALHF.

The chain has TRBV5-4 and TRBJ2-3; 7 bases map to TRBD2. The germline V gene has CDR1 SGHNT and CDR2 YYREEE (reference sequence). V dropped 4 bases and J dropped 4; count of bases not matched to a gene: 9. CDR3 length equals 15 residues. In DNA form, the CDR3 reads TGTGCCAGCAGCCCGAGTGGGGCGGGGGCAGATACGCAGTATTTT. Protein sequence: CASSPSGAGADTQYF.

The chain couples TRBV3-1 (or the pseudogene TRBV3-2) to TRBJ1-2; 10 positions agree with TRBD1. CDR1 is LGHDT, CDR2 YNNKEL, per germline (reference sequence). CDR3 length: 16 amino acids. Trimming removed 0 bases from V and 2 bases from J; junction bases left unmatched: 3. The CDR3 DNA follows: TGTGCCAGCAGCCAAGAAAGGGGACAGGGGAACTATGGCTACACCTTC. Encoded protein: CASSQERGQGNYGYTF.

This sequence joins TRBV4-1 and TRBJ1-3; TRBD1 matches at 9 bases. This CDR3 comprises 16 residues. Trimming removed 4 bases from V and 0 bases from J; junction bases left unmatched: 4. Germline V gene sequence: CDR1 MGHRA, CDR2 YSYEKL. Written as DNA, the CDR3 is TGCGCCAGCAGCCGACAGGGGGAAAACTCTGGAAACACCATATATTTT. It codes for CASSRQGENSGNTIYF.

Only a few counts were recorded for this clone. V gene TRBV29-1 combines with J gene TRBJ1-1; D not certain. Germline CDR1 reads SQVTM; CDR2 reads ANQGSEA. Trimming took off 5 bases at V and 9 bases at J, with 10 bases between the two ends. This CDR3 is 10 amino acids long. Written as DNA, the CDR3 is TGCAGCGTTTCGGAGGTGCAAGCTTTCTTT. Translating gives CSVSEVQAFF.

V usage is TRBV5-1 and J usage is TRBJ1-2, with D tentatively TRBD1 (5 bases). Trimming left V 2 bases short and J 0 bases short, with 11 bases between. This CDR3 region has 15 residues. Germline assignment: CDR1 SGHRS and CDR2 YFSETQ. CDR3 loop: CASSLDSYPNYGYTF. CDR3 in DNA: TGCGCCAGCAGCTTAGACAGCTATCCTAACTATGGCTACACCTTC.

This rearrangement joins TRBV27 to TRBJ1-1, with 7 bases fitting TRBD1. The CDR3 spans 11 residues. The V and J ends lost 6 bases and 6 bases, in that order; junction bases with no gene match: 1. Germline V gives CDR1 MNHEY, CDR2 SMNVEV (reference sequence). The CDR3 DNA follows: TGTGCCAGCAGAGGGACAGCTGAAGCTTTCTTT. This codes for CASRGTAEAFF.

The chain is built from TRBV5-6 and TRBJ1-6; D is perhaps TRBD1 (5 bases). Trimming took off 2 bases at V and 9 bases at J, with 24 bases between the two ends. Germline CDR1 reads SGHDT; CDR2 reads YYEEEE. The CDR3 spans 18 residues. This chain's CDR3 is CASSFMDQGGPFSSPLHF. As DNA, the CDR3 is TGTGCCAGCAGCTTTATGGATCAGGGCGGCCCATTTAGTTCACCCCTCCACTTT.

J is TRBJ1-1 and V is TRBV4-1; the D gene is possibly TRBD1 (6 bases). The CDR3 is 14 amino acids. Deletions cut 3 bases from V and 6 bases from J, with 14 bases between. Germline V gene data show CDR1 as MGHRA and CDR2 as YSYEKL. CDR3 in amino acids: CASSHLDSDSEAFF. In DNA, the CDR3 is TGCGCCAGCAGCCATTTGGACAGTGACTCTGAAGCTTTCTTT.

The gene calls are TRBV2 and TRBJ2-3, with D possibly TRBD2 on 7 matching bases. Trimming removed 7 bases from V and 4 bases from J, with 9 bases in between. CDR3 length: 12 residues. Germline V gives CDR1 SNHLY, CDR2 FYNNEI. The CDR3 region is CASMGGPDTQYF. The CDR3, as DNA: TGTGCCAGCATGGGGGGGCCAGATACGCAGTATTTT. Based on the CDR3 plus reference TRBV2 and TRBJ2-3, the full variable domain is EPEVTQTPSHQVTQMGQEVILRCVPISNHLYFYWYRQILGQKVEFLVSFYNNEISEKSEIFDDQFSVERPDGSNFTLKIRSTKLEDSAMYFCASMGGPDTQYFGPGTRLTVL.

V usage is TRBV20-1 and J usage is TRBJ1-5; D gene uncertain. The CDR3 is 11 residues long. Trimming removed 5 bases from V and 8 bases from J, with 10 bases in between. Per germline, CDR1 DFQATT and CDR2 SNEGSKA (reference sequence). This chain's CDR3 is CSAFAAEPQHF. Written as DNA, the CDR3 is TGCAGTGCTTTTGCCGCGGAGCCCCAGCATTTT.

V is TRBV2 and J is TRBJ2-3; D gene unclear. V lost 6 bases to trimming and J lost 3 bases, with 7 bases between them. CDR1 and CDR2 from the germline V gene are SNHLY and FYNNEI. The CDR3 is 12 amino acids. DNA of the CDR3: TGTGCCAGCAGGTTTCATACAGATACGCAGTATTTT. Its protein is CASRFHTDTQYF. Complete variable domain (other parts from reference TRBV2 and TRBJ2-3): EPEVTQTPSHQVTQMGQEVILRCVPISNHLYFYWYRQILGQKVEFLVSFYNNEISEKSEIFDDQFSVERPDGSNFTLKIRSTKLEDSAMYFCASRFHTDTQYFGPGTRLTVL.

J is TRBJ1-1 and V is TRBV6-5; D is unresolved. The V end was cut by 2 bases, the J end by 4 bases, with 11 bases between. CDR1 and CDR2 from the germline V gene are MNHEY and SVGAGI. There are 14 residues in the CDR3. This chain's CDR3 is CASSYEGMFTEAFF. The CDR3 DNA reads TGTGCCAGCAGTTACGAGGGCATGTTCACTGAAGCTTTCTTT.